A selection of T cell receptor beta chains follows, all from one sample in a study of OX40 agonist ivuxolimab in advanced cancers. The data were produced by immunoSEQ multiplex PCR, yet TCRdb's version contains in-frame clones alone and is incomplete. Among 45,000 to 55,000 clones, about 88% were seen once, and the ten largest hold roughly 3.4%. Here the sequenced sample was CD4+ or CD8+ T cells sorted from blood, taken in a trial of the OX40 agonist ivuxolimab. Every receptor here comes from an adult with an advanced solid tumor such as melanoma, head and neck, liver or kidney cancer. Both conserved end residues are trimmed from each CDR3.

TRBV5-1	ASSLVLAPNEQF
TRBV10-2	ASSESDQGWTEAF
TRBV7-2	ASSLGPGDYEQY
TRBV7-3	ASSLSFATGGTGELF
TRBV7-2	ASSMMAGGADEQY
TRBV7-9	ASSLAYQGPYEQY
TRBV7-8	ASSAGTGDNSPLH
TRBV4-2	ASSQDLSGGATDTQY
TRBV7-7	ASSSGGETQY
TRBV5-1	ASSLEANPYEQY
TRBV6-6	ASSSPGQNSYEQY
TRBV30	AWSKGASTDTQY
TRBV19	ASSTILGNSYNEQF
TRBV2	ASRKTVNSPLH
TRBV6-5	ASSHPSLETQY
TRBV30	ARGGGSWQY
TRBV5-6	ASSSRQGAWGTEAF
TRBV7-8	ASSLADRGHWPQH
TRBV6-1	ASSEGGQRDMEQF
TRBV5-1	ASSLLAADTQY
TRBV20-1	SGRAQETQY
TRBV5-4	ASSLAGQGARETQY